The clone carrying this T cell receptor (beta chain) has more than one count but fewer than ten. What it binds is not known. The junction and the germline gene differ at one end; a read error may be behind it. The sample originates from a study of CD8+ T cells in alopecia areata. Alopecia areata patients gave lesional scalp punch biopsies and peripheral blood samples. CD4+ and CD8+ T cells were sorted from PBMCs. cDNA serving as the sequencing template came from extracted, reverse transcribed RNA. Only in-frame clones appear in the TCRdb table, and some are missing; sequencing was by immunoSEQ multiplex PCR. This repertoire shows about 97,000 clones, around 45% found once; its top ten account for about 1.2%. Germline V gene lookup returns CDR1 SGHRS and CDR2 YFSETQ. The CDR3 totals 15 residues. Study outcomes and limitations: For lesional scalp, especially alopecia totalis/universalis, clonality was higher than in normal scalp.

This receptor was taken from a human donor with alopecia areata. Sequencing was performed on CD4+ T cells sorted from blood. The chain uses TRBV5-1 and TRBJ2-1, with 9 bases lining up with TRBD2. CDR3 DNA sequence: TGCGCCACCAGCAGGTTGGCTAGCGGGGCCGGTGAGCAGTTCTTC. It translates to CATSRLASGAGEQFF.